This entry concerns a single T cell receptor beta chain. Its antigen is unidentified. The sample is drawn from a study of immune cell composition in non-small cell lung cancer. Broader study findings: Squamous lung tumours showed higher top 10 clone scores and clonality than adenocarcinomas. Tumour-associated clones >0.5% occurred in around 35% of adenocarcinomas, over 60% of squamous.

Germline V CDR1 and CDR2: MNHNS, SASEGT. Trimming cost V 4 bases and J 6 bases; bases outside gene matches: 11. The CDR3 totals 15 residues. Sequencing was performed with immunoSEQ multiplex PCR; in TCRdb, only in-frame clones are kept and a portion is missing. This table has 15,000 or so clones, about 69% appearing once. The chain recombines TRBV6-1 with TRBJ1-2; 7 bases match TRBD1. The origin of this receptor is a human donor with non-small cell lung cancer. The source material was lung tumor tissue. The CDR3 DNA sequence: TGTGCCAGCAGTGTTGCGACAGGGACATGGGATGGCTACACCTTC. It is translated as CASSVATGTWDGYTF.